The sequence of this T cell receptor beta chain was determined in a study of blood T cell repertoires in COVID-19. Study in general: There were acute and convalescent COVID-19 samples, and they came from the United States, Italy and Spain. PBMCs, B-cell-depleted T cells, or T cells were the source of the cDNA or gDNA that made up the material.

This clone was counted a single time. The germline V gene has CDR1 MDHEN and CDR2 SYDVKM. The V end lost 5 bases, the J end lost 3 bases, and 14 bases lay between the germline ends. This CDR3 has 16 residues. Original processing methods: Amplification of reference gene primers provided the estimated nucleated cell counts. Clones were read by immunoSEQ multiplex PCR, and TCRdb kept only the in-frame ones, dropping some. The V and J calls and clone size come from that table; D and trimming were worked out from the DNA. The data show under 35,000 clones, about 90% seen once. Specimen: peripheral blood. This chain joins TRBV28 and TRBJ2-6; tentatively, D is TRBD1 (6 bases). This TCR was sampled from a human donor in a cohort sampled during active COVID-19. The DNA of the CDR3 is TGTGCCAGCAGTGAACAGGGAAGGGGTGGGGCCAACGTCCTGACTTTC. Protein product: CASSEQGRGGANVLTF.